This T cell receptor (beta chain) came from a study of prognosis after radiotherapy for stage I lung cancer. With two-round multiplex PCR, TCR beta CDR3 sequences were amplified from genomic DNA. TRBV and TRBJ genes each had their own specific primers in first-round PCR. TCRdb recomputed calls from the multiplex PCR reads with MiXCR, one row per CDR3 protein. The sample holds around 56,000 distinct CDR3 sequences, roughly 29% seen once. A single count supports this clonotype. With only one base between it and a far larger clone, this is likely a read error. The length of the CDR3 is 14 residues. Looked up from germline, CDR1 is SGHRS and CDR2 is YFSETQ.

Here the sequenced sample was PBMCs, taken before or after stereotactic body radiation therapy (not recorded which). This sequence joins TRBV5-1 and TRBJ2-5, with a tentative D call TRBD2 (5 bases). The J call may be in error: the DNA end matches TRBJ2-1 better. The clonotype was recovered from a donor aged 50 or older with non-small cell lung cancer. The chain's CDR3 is CASSYLNRENEQFF. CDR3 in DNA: TGCGCCAGCAGCTACTTGAACCGGGAAAATGAGCAGTTCTTC.